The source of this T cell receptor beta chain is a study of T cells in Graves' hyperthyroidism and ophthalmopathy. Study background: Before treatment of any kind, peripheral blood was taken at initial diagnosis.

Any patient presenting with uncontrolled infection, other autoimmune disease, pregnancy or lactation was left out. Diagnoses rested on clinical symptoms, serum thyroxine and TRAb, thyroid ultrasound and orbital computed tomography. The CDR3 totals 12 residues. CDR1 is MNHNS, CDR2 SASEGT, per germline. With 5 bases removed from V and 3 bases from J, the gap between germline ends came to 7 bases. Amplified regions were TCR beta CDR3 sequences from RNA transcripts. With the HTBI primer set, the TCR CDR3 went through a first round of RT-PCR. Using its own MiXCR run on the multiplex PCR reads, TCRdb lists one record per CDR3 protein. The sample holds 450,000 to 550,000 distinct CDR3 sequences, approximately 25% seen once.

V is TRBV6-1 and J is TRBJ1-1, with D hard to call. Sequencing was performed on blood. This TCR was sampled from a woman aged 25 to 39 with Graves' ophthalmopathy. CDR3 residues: CASSRAHTEAFF. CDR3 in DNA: TGTGCCAGCAGTCGCGCGCACACTGAAGCTTTCTTT.